This TCR beta chain was found in a study of cytomegalovirus exposure and HLA in healthy donors. Regarding the study as a whole: Association of roughly 17,000 TCR beta sequences with HLA alleles was found at 0.05 false discovery rate in a later analysis. Roughly uniform sequencing depth across donors was assumed, possibly incorrectly. A later analysis found most CMV-associated TCR beta chains apparently HLA-restricted. Relative to the approximately 700-donor mean, N-insertions were reportedly fewer in an Asian-associated ancestry cluster in a later analysis.

For this clone: Its antigen remains unknown.

V was trimmed by 5 bases and J by 4 bases, leaving 11 bases between them. This CDR3 contains 14 residues. Germline CDR1 SGHAT, CDR2 FQNNGV. Amplification used 60 Vbeta primers and 13 Jbeta primers. Method: immunoSEQ multiplex PCR; TCRdb's copy keeps in-frame clones and lacks some. The sample lists 80,000 to 130,000 clones; around 72% were seen once. The sequencing sample was made of PBMCs. The V gene is TRBV11-2, the J gene TRBJ2-2, with unresolved D. The receptor was isolated from a male donor in good health and CMV-seropositive. CDR3 sequence (DNA): TGTGCCAGCAGCCCAGTGACGGGCACCGGGGAGCTGTTTTTT. This gives the protein CASSPVTGTGELFF.